Given below is one T cell receptor (beta chain) in context. Its matching antigen is unknown. This sample is part of a study of cytomegalovirus exposure and HLA in healthy donors. Background on the study: When fewer than 400 donors were genotyped, 80% to 90% of them were found to fall in the Caucasian-associated ancestry cluster. Study-level points and caveats: Reports state that TCR beta sequences accurately predicted most subjects' HLA-A and HLA-B alleles. With later analysis, a missense DCLRE1C variant became linked to TCR beta V- and J-gene trimming. Rarity marked most TCR sequences, yet some public TCRs occurred in many donors.

The study ran its PCR with 60 Vbeta and 13 Jbeta primers. The data were produced by immunoSEQ multiplex PCR, yet TCRdb's version contains in-frame clones alone and is incomplete. This table holds around 200,000 clones, 79% found once. The trim removed 0 bases at V and 4 bases at J, leaving 2 bases unmatched. The CDR3 loop spans 14 amino acids. Germline CDR1 reads GTSNPN; CDR2 reads SVGIG (reference sequence). The TCR originated in a man aged 50 to 60 in good health and CMV-seronegative. The chain uses TRBV30 and TRBJ2-2; 7 nucleotides align to TRBD2. What was sequenced was PBMCs. As DNA, the CDR3 is TGTGCCTGGAGTGTACGACTAGCCACCGGGGAGCTGTTTTTT. It specifies CAWSVRLATGELFF.